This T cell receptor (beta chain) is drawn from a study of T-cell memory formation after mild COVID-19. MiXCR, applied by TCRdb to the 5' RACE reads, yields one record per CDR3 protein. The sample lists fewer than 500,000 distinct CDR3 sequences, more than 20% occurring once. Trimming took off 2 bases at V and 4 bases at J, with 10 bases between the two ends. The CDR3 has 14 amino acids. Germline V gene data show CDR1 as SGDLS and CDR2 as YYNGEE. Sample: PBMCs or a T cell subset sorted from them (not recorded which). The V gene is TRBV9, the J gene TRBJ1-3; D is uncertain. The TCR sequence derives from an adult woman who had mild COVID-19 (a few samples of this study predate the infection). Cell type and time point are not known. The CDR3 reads CASSVAGTGNTIYF. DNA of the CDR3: TGTGCCAGCAGCGTGGCAGGCACAGGAAACACCATATATTTT.